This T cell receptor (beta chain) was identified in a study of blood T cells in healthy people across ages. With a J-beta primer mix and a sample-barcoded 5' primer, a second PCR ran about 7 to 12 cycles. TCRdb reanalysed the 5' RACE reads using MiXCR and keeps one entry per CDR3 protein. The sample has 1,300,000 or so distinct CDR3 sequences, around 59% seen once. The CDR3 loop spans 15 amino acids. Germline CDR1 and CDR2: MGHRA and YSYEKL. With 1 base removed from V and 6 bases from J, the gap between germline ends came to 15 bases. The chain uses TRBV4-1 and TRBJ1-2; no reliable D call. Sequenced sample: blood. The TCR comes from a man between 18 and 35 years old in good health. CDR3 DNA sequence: TGCGCCAGCAGCCAAGGAACCGGTGCGAGCCATGGCTACACCTTC. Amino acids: CASSQGTGASHGYTF.